Described below is a single T cell receptor beta chain sequence and its context. Its target is unknown. The data derive from a study of shared clonotypes between healthy human individuals. Study conclusions and caveats: Several donors held about 5% of naive CD4 clonotypes in common. Larger estimated richness was generally seen in naive subsets than in memory subsets.

Germline CDR1 is LNHDA and CDR2 is SQIVND (reference sequence). The germline V and J ends were trimmed by 6 bases and 2 bases, with 17 bases remaining between them. The CDR3 consists of 15 residues. Using immunoSEQ multiplex PCR, the repertoire was profiled, and TCRdb retains in-frame clones only, with some absent. The data show a few million clones, about nine tenths seen once. This receptor was obtained from a man aged 18 to 30 in good health. Some clones in this sample may be carry-over from other donors' samples. The V and J genes are TRBV19 and TRBJ2-7, with D perhaps TRBD2 (5 bases). The specimen sequenced was naive CD4+ T cells from PBMCs. Stated subset: CD45RA+ positively selected. The CDR3 region is CASSQIGNRAYEQYF. The CDR3 DNA sequence: TGTGCCAGTAGCCAAATCGGGAATAGGGCCTACGAGCAGTACTTC.